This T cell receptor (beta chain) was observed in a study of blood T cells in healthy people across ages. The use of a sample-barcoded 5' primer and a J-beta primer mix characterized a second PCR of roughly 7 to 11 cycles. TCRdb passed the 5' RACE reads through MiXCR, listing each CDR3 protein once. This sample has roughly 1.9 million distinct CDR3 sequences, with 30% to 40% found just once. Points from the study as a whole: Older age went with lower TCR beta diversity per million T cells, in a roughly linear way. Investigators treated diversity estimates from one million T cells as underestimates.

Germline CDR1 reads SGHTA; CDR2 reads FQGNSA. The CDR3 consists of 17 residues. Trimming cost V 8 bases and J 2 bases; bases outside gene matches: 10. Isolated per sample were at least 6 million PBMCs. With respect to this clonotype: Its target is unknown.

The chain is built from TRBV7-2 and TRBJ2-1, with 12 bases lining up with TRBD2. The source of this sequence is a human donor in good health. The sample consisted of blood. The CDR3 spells CASRLAGGSWTYNEQFF. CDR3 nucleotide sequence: TGTGCCAGCCGGCTAGCGGGGGGGAGTTGGACCTACAATGAGCAGTTCTTC.